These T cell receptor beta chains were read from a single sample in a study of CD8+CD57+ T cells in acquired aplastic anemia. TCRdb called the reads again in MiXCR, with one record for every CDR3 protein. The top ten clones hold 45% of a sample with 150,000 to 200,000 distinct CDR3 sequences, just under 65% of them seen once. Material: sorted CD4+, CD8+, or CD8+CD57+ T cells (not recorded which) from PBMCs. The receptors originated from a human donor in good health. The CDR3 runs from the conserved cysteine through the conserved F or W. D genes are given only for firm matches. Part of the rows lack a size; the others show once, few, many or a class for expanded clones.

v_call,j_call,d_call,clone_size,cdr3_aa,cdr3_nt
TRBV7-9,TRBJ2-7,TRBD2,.,CASSPAKLAGQYEQYF,TGTGCCAGCAGCCCCGCCAAGCTAGCGGGCCAATACGAGCAGTACTTC
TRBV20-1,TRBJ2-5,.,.,CSARGLGVGETQCF,TGCAGTGCTAGAGGACTAGGTGTAGGAGAGACCCAGTGCTTC
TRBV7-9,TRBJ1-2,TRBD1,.,CASSRGQVGYGYTF,TGTGCCAGCAGCCGAGGACAGGTGGGCTATGGCTACACCTTC
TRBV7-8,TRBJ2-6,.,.,CASSNTGHLASGANVLTF,TGTGCCAGCAGCAATACGGGACACCTTGCCTCTGGGGCCAACGTCCTGACTTTC
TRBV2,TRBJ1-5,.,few,CASSEEVGRPQHF,TGTGCCAGCAGTGAAGAAGTAGGGCGGCCCCAGCATTTT
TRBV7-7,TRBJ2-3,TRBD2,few,CASSLLAGGADTQYF,TGTGCCAGCAGCTTATTAGCGGGAGGGGCAGATACGCAGTATTTT
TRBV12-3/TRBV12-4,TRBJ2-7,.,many,CASTRTVGVGTEQYF,TGTGCCAGCACACGCACGGTGGGGGTAGGGACCGAGCAGTACTTC
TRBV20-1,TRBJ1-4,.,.,CSARGVSLSPTENEKLFF,TGCAGTGCTAGAGGTGTCAGTTTGTCGCCTACCGAAAATGAAAAACTGTTTTTT
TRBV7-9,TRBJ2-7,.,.,CVSRSGFPGAQYF,TGTGTCAGCAGATCAGGGTTTCCAGGGGCGCAGTACTTC
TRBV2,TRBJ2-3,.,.,CASSVEALSTDTQYF,TGTGCCAGCAGTGTCGAGGCGCTCAGCACAGATACGCAGTATTTT
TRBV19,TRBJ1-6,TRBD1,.,CASSSDRATTPLHF,TGTGCCAGTAGTTCGGACAGGGCGACGACACCCCTCCACTTT
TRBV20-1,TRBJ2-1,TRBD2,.,CSAIRGGSPNEQFF,TGCAGTGCTATTCGTGGCGGGAGTCCCAATGAGCAGTTCTTC
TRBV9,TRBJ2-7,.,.,CASSVNPGGNNPYEQYF,TGTGCCAGCAGCGTAAATCCCGGAGGGAACAATCCCTACGAGCAGTACTTC
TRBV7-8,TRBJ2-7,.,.,CASSFSEYYEQYF,TGTGCCAGCAGCTTCTCGGAATATTACGAGCAGTACTTC
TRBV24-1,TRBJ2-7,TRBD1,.,CATSDRGQVAYEQYF,TGTGCCACCAGTGACCGGGGACAGGTAGCCTACGAGCAGTACTTC
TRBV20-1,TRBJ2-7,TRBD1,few,CSARAARGIGWEQYF,TGCAGTGCTAGAGCAGCCAGGGGGATTGGATGGGAGCAGTACTTC
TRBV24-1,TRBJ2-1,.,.,CATSDLAAEQFF,TGTGCCACCAGTGATTTAGCTGCGGAGCAGTTCTTC
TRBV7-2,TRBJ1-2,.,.,CASSLDGTNYGYTF,TGTGCCAGCAGCTTAGATGGCACTAACTATGGCTACACCTTC
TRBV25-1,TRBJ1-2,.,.,CASSESRIRGGYTF,TGTGCCAGCAGTGAATCTCGAATAAGGGGCGGCTACACCTTC
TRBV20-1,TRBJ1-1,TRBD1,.,CSALTGTNTEAFF,TGCAGTGCCCTGACAGGGACGAACACTGAAGCTTTCTTT
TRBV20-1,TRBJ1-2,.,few,CSASPQGGYGYTF,TGCAGTGCTAGCCCACAGGGAGGGTATGGCTACACCTTC
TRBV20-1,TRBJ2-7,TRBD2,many,CSARVPFGTSFYEQYF,TGCAGTGCTAGAGTCCCGTTTGGGACTAGCTTTTACGAGCAGTACTTC
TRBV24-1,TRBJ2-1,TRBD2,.,CATSESGTSAWGSYNEQFF,TGTGCCACCAGTGAGTCCGGGACTAGCGCCTGGGGCTCCTACAATGAGCAGTTCTTC
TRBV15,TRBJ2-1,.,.,CATSRVVGARDEQFF,TGTGCCACCAGCAGAGTAGTTGGTGCAAGGGATGAGCAGTTCTTT
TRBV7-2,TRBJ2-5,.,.,CASSSGPGQETQYF,TGTGCCAGCAGCTCCGGTCCGGGACAAGAGACCCAGTACTTC
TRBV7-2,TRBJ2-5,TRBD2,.,CASSSPFQREWGETQYF,TGTGCCAGCAGCTCCCCTTTCCAGCGGGAGTGGGGGGAGACCCAGTACTTC